This T cell receptor (beta chain) appears in the sequencing data of a study of blood T cell repertoires in COVID-19. About the research overall: Both acute and convalescent COVID-19 samples were obtained from the United States, Italy and Spain. In each case, the material was cDNA or gDNA derived from T cells, B-cell-depleted T cells, or PBMCs.

The CDR3 totals 15 residues. V dropped 3 bases and J dropped 4 bases, with 13 bases sitting between them. CDR1 and CDR2 from the germline V gene are SGHAT and FQNNGV. Original analysis: By means of reference gene primer amplification, nucleated cell counts were estimated. The repertoire was sequenced with immunoSEQ multiplex PCR; TCRdb's copy has only in-frame clones and lacks some. V and J calls and clone size are given by that table; D and trimming were obtained from the DNA. This table holds 60,000 to 80,000 clones, around 87% found once. V is TRBV11-2 and J is TRBJ2-1; D may be TRBD1 (6 bases). The clonotype was recovered from a human donor in a cohort sampled during active COVID-19. The sequenced material came from peripheral blood. CDR3 amino acids: CASSLGASGYNEQFF. The CDR3 DNA is TGTGCCAGCAGCTTGGGGGCCAGCGGTTACAATGAGCAGTTCTTC.